The 27 T cell receptor beta chains given below trace back to one sample, sequenced in a study of blood T cells in healthy people across ages. Sample-barcoded 5' priming and a J-beta primer mix drove a second PCR of 7 to 11 cycles. TCRdb re-analysed the 5' RACE reads in MiXCR, keeping a single row per CDR3 protein. The table shows some 940,000 distinct CDR3 sequences, with roughly 28% occurring only once. This sample was also put to use in a study of T cells of mothers and their children.

The sample was blood. All receptors come from a woman aged 40 to 50 in good health.

The V call is TRBV7-6, the J call TRBJ2-1; 8 positions match TRBD2. The CDR3 has 16 amino acids. Trimming removed 4 bases from V and 7 bases from J; junction bases left unmatched: 12. Germline V gene data show CDR1 as SGHVS and CDR2 as FNYEAQ. The CDR3 DNA reads TGTGCCAGCAGCTACATGCCGACTAGCGCGGGGAATGAGCAGTTCTTC. Its protein is CASSYMPTSAGNEQFF.

The CDR3 sequence is CSASQGTGNTIYF. The CDR3 nucleotides read TGCAGTGCTAGCCAGGGTACGGGAAACACCATATATTTT. The V gene is TRBV20-1, the J gene TRBJ1-3; D is possibly TRBD1 (5 bases). This CDR3 has 13 amino acids. Germline V gives CDR1 DFQATT, CDR2 SNEGSKA (reference sequence). Trimming left V 3 bases short and J 4 bases short, with 10 bases between.

In its sample, this clonotype was seen once. This sequence may be a read error, since a much larger clone differs from it by one base. This chain links TRBV18 with TRBJ2-6, with D tentatively TRBD1 (7 bases). This CDR3 has 18 residues. CDR1 and CDR2 (germline): KGHSH, LQKENI. The CDR3 is CVSSPRGTAFSGANVLTF. For the CDR3, the DNA is TGTGTCAGCTCACCACGGGGGACAGCTTTCTCTGGGGCCAACGTCCTGACTTTC.

This clonotype has at least ten counts. J is TRBJ1-2 and V is TRBV6-5; 9 bases line up with TRBD1. The CDR3 runs to 18 residues. Germline loops: CDR1 MNHEY, CDR2 SVGAGI. The junction had 17 bases not matched to a gene; V was cut back by 7 bases and J by 2 bases. DNA of the CDR3: TGTGCCAGCACCTCTCGAGGGACAGGGTTGTTCCAAAACTATGGCTACACCTTC. Translated: CASTSRGTGLFQNYGYTF.

In the case of this clonotype: An end of the junction differs from the germline gene, which may be a read error. This chain joins TRBV5-1 and TRBJ2-6; the D is unclear. This CDR3 comprises 14 residues. The germline V gene has CDR1 SGHRS and CDR2 YFSETQ. CDR3 amino acids: CAGRAISGANVLTF. As DNA, the CDR3 is TGCGCCGGCAGAGCGATCTCTGGGGCCAACGTCCTGACTTTC.

Details on this clonotype: Relative to the germline gene, one junction end is altered; a read error may explain this. The chain combines TRBV11-2 with TRBJ2-6, with D possibly being TRBD1 or TRBD2 (5 bases each). CDR3 length equals 16 residues. The germline gives CDR1 SGHAT, CDR2 FQNNGV. CDR3 region: CASSRTGVSGANVRTF. DNA of the CDR3: TGTGCCAGCAGTCGCACCGGGGTCTCTGGGGCCAACGTCCGGACTTTC. Combining the CDR3 with reference TRBV11-2 and TRBJ2-6 gives the whole variable domain EAGVAQSPRYKIIEKRQSVAFWCNPISGHATLYWYQQILGQGPKLLIQFQNNGVVDDSQLPKDRFSAERLKGVDSTLKIQPAKLEDSAVYLCASSRTGVSGANVRTFGAGSRLTVL.

The chain employs TRBV5-1 and TRBJ1-2, with D maybe TRBD1 (5 bases). V lost 0 bases to trimming and J lost 6 bases, with 9 bases between them. This CDR3 contains 13 residues. Germline CDR1 reads SGHRS; CDR2 reads YFSETQ. The CDR3 sequence is CASSLEGKNGYTF. The CDR3 region has the DNA TGCGCCAGCAGCTTGGAGGGGAAGAATGGCTACACCTTC.

There are a few counts of this clonotype. The rearrangement joins TRBV12-3 or TRBV12-4 to TRBJ2-2, with 13 positions matching TRBD2. This CDR3 contains 18 residues. V dropped 2 bases and J dropped 3; count of bases not matched to a gene: 6. The CDR3 protein is CASSLLLAGGPYTGELFF. DNA for the CDR3: TGTGCCAGCAGTTTATTACTAGCGGGGGGGCCGTACACCGGGGAGCTGTTTTTT.

The chain links TRBV27 to TRBJ1-5, with 9 bases aligning to TRBD1. This CDR3 is built from 16 residues. J gave up 6 bases and V 0 bases, and 6 bases lay outside the gene matches. CDR1 is MNHEY and CDR2 is SMNVEV in the germline V gene (reference sequence). CDR3 loop: CASSLSGTGFGQPQHF. The CDR3 bases are TGTGCCAGCAGTTTATCCGGGACAGGGTTTGGTCAGCCCCAGCATTTT.

The rearrangement uses TRBV29-1 and TRBJ2-5, with 10 bases identical to TRBD1. CDR3 length: 11 amino acids. Germline V lookup: CDR1 SQVTM, CDR2 ANQGSEA. Unmatched junction bases numbered 6, after V lost 6 bases and J lost 11 bases. In DNA form, the CDR3 reads TGCAGCGTAGGGACAGGGGATGAGCAGTACTTC. This encodes CSVGTGDEQYF.

This sequence joins TRBV6-1 and TRBJ2-5; 7 nucleotides align to TRBD1. J gave up 2 bases and V 4 bases, and 7 bases lay outside the gene matches. The CDR3 contains 15 residues. Germline values: CDR1 MNHNS, CDR2 SASEGT. The CDR3 sequence is CASSVGWTGQETQYF. DNA of the CDR3: TGTGCCAGCAGTGTGGGGTGGACAGGACAAGAGACCCAGTACTTC.

The V and J genes are TRBV5-5 and TRBJ1-2; D ambiguous. The ends were cut back, 0 bases at V and 6 bases at J, with 6 bases in the middle. Looked up from germline, CDR1 is SGHKS and CDR2 is YYEKEE (reference sequence). The CDR3 length is 12 residues. The CDR3 DNA is TGTGCCAGCAGCTTGGTGTGGGATGGCTACACCTTC. It encodes CASSLVWDGYTF.

This clonotype was seen a few times. This chain joins TRBV15 and TRBJ1-4, with D possibly matching TRBD1 (5 bases). The length of the CDR3 is 15 residues. V was trimmed by 5 bases and J by 7 bases, leaving 17 bases between them. Germline loops: CDR1 LNHNV, CDR2 YYDKDF (reference sequence). The CDR3 protein is CATSGKWDASEKLFF. CDR3 in DNA: TGTGCCACCAGCGGAAAATGGGACGCCTCTGAAAAACTGTTTTTT.

This clonotype has just a few counts. This chain links TRBV12-3 or TRBV12-4 with TRBJ1-1; weak D call: TRBD1 (6 bases). The CDR3 is 13 amino acids. V dropped 10 bases and J dropped 10 bases, with 22 bases sitting between them. Here the CDR3 DNA reads TGTGCCACCTACGGACAGTTGTTGATCGGAGCTTTCTTT. Encoded protein: CATYGQLLIGAFF.

At least ten counts were recorded for this clonotype. The chain joins TRBV7-2 to TRBJ2-7; D unresolved. This CDR3 is built from 13 residues. CDR1 and CDR2 from the germline V gene are SGHTA and FQGNSA. V was clipped by 4 bases and J by 8 bases, with 15 bases between them. The DNA of the CDR3 is TGTGCCAGCAGCTCCCCCGTTAACGTCCAGCAGTACTTC. Translation gives CASSSPVNVQQYF.

V and J are TRBV2 and TRBJ1-6; no clear D gene. Trimming took off 5 bases at V and 8 bases at J, with 10 bases between the two ends. The length of the CDR3 is 13 residues. CDR1 is SNHLY, CDR2 FYNNEI, per germline. CDR3 amino acids: CASSPFRHSPLHF. In DNA form, the CDR3 reads TGTGCCAGCAGTCCCTTTCGACATTCACCCCTCCACTTT. Variable domain in full (rest from reference TRBV2 and TRBJ1-6): EPEVTQTPSHQVTQMGQEVILRCVPISNHLYFYWYRQILGQKVEFLVSFYNNEISEKSEIFDDQFSVERPDGSNFTLKIRSTKLEDSAMYFCASSPFRHSPLHFGNGTRLTVT.

This clonotype was detected ten times or more. Written as DNA, the CDR3 is TGTGCCAGCAGCTTAAGGCCGGGACAGGGGGCCACCCAGGGATCCGAGCAGTACTTC. Translated, it gives CASSLRPGQGATQGSEQYF. The chain links TRBV7-2 to TRBJ2-7; 12 nucleotides match TRBD1. V was clipped by 2 bases and J by 6 bases; unmatched bases: 17. Per germline, CDR1 SGHTA and CDR2 FQGNSA. CDR3 length: 19 residues.

This clonotype was counted at least ten times. This chain connects TRBV4-3 to TRBJ1-1; possible D gene TRBD1, 5 bases. The CDR3 has 14 residues. Per the germline V gene, CDR1 is LGHNA and CDR2 is YSLEER. The V gene lost 1 base and the J gene lost 2 bases, with 8 bases spanning the gap. In DNA, the CDR3 is TGCGCCAGCAGCCAAGGGGGCAGCAACACTGAAGCTTTCTTT. This translates into CASSQGGSNTEAFF.

This clonotype was observed a few times. The rearrangement uses TRBV7-9 and TRBJ1-1; weak D call: TRBD1 (6 bases). V shed 8 bases and J shed 1 base, with 11 bases lying between them. The CDR3 loop spans 13 amino acids. Germline CDR1 and CDR2: SEHNR and FQNEAQ (reference sequence). The CDR3 DNA follows: TGTGCCAGCGGTAAGACAGGGAACACTGAAGCTTTCTTT. Translated, it gives CASGKTGNTEAFF.

Of note for this clonotype: Germline is not matched at one junction end, which may reflect a read error. The chain recombines TRBV5-5 with TRBJ2-2; 12 bases are a match to TRBD2. The germline V gene encodes CDR1 SGHKS and CDR2 YYEKEE (reference sequence). The CDR3 is 18 amino acids. CDR3 coding DNA: TGTGCCAGCAGCTTACCGACTAGCGGGGGTTCCGACACCGAGGAGCTGTTTTTT. Protein: CASSLPTSGGSDTEELFF. The complete variable domain, with remaining parts taken from reference TRBV5-5 and TRBJ2-2, reads DAGVTQSPTHLIKTRGQQVTLRCSPISGHKSVSWYQQVLGQGPQFIFQYYEKEERGRGNFPDRFSARQFPNYSSELNVNALLLGDSALYLCASSLPTSGGSDTEELFFGEGSRLTVL.

CDR3 DNA sequence: TGCGCCAGCAGCCGCATCGACCCTGGCTGGGTGTTCTTC. It yields the protein CASSRIDPGWVFF. This sequence joins TRBV4-1 and TRBJ2-1; D is uncertain. CDR1 and CDR2 from the germline V gene are MGHRA and YSYEKL. This CDR3 spans 13 amino acids. Deletions cut 4 bases from V and 15 bases from J, with 19 bases between.

This clonotype was counted only a few times. The chain combines TRBV2 with TRBJ1-1; D gene ambiguous. Germline V lookup: CDR1 SNHLY, CDR2 FYNNEI. V lost 4 bases and J 11 bases, leaving 11 bases between the germline ends. The CDR3 is 11 residues long. The CDR3 nucleotides read TGTGCCAGCAGTGTATATGGGGAGGCTTTCTTT. It is translated as CASSVYGEAFF. Full variable domain (remainder filled in from reference TRBV2 and TRBJ1-1): EPEVTQTPSHQVTQMGQEVILRCVPISNHLYFYWYRQILGQKVEFLVSFYNNEISEKSEIFDDQFSVERPDGSNFTLKIRSTKLEDSAMYFCASSVYGEAFFGQGTRLTVV.

The rearrangement joins TRBV12-3 or TRBV12-4 to TRBJ2-7; D is unclear. The CDR3 has 13 residues. V lost 6 bases and J lost 6, with 15 bases in between. CDR3 bases: TGTGCCAGCAGCCCCGCCAAGTTTATCGAGCAGTACTTC. Its protein product is CASSPAKFIEQYF.

This chain uses TRBV14 with TRBJ2-7; TRBD1 agrees at 7 bases. With V trimmed by 4 bases and J by 7 bases, 13 bases remained unmatched. The CDR3 is 15 residues long. Germline CDR1 is SGHDN and CDR2 is FVKESK. CDR3 sequence: CASSLRQGKGNEQYF. CDR3 DNA sequence: TGTGCCAGCAGCCTCCGACAGGGCAAGGGCAATGAGCAGTACTTC.

Only a few counts were recorded for this clonotype. The chain recombines TRBV28 with TRBJ2-1, with 7 positions matching TRBD2. Germline V gene sequence: CDR1 MDHEN, CDR2 SYDVKM. V gave up 8 bases and J gave up 4 bases; unmatched junction bases: 5. This CDR3 comprises 13 residues. This chain's CDR3 is CASFGGGYNEQFF. CDR3 coding DNA: TGTGCCAGCTTTGGCGGGGGTTACAATGAGCAGTTCTTC.

In this sample, this clonotype turned up many times. The chain carries TRBV29-1 and TRBJ1-1, with D perhaps matching TRBD1 (5 bases). CDR3 length: 12 amino acids. The germline gives CDR1 SQVTM, CDR2 ANQGSEA. The V gene lost 6 bases and the J gene lost 1 base, with 9 bases spanning the gap. The CDR3 loop is CSVGRGNTEAFF. CDR3 nucleotides: TGCAGCGTGGGACGGGGGAACACTGAAGCTTTCTTT.

Only a few counts were recorded for this clonotype. The chain employs TRBV12-3 or TRBV12-4 and TRBJ1-2, with TRBD1 matching 7 bases. The CDR3 loop spans 14 amino acids. The V gene end was trimmed by 6 bases and the J gene end by 6 bases; junction bases not matched to a gene: 10. The CDR3 nucleotides are TGTGCCAGCAGCACACAGGGGCCCGGGGATGGCTACACCTTC. Encoded protein: CASSTQGPGDGYTF.